These T cell receptor beta chains were read from a single sample in a study of Tregs in tolerant kidney transplant recipients. The repertoire was sequenced with immunoSEQ multiplex PCR; TCRdb's copy has only in-frame clones and lacks some. In the table there are fewer than 100,000 clones, around 93% of which are singletons. Sequences were derived from Tregs from blood, sampled before the transplant. The source of these receptors is a human donor who received a combined kidney and bone marrow transplant. Both conserved end residues are part of each CDR3. D genes are given only for firm matches. Only some rows state a clone size, as once, few, many or a class for expanded clones.

V gene: TRBV29-1
clone size: -
J gene: TRBJ2-3
D gene: TRBD2
CDR3 protein: CSVGTSGTVTDTQYF
CDR3 DNA: TGCAGCGTTGGGACTAGCGGGACAGTCACAGATACGCAGTATTTT

V gene: TRBV29-1
clone size: -
J gene: TRBJ1-2
D gene: TRBD1
CDR3 protein: CSVGQDYGYTF
CDR3 DNA: TGCAGCGTGGGACAGGACTATGGCTACACCTTC

V gene: TRBV4-1
clone size: -
J gene: TRBJ2-7
D gene: -
CDR3 protein: CASSQVGTPGPYEQYF
CDR3 DNA: TGCGCCAGCAGCCAAGTCGGGACACCCGGACCCTACGAGCAGTACTTC

V gene: TRBV6-5
clone size: -
J gene: TRBJ1-3
D gene: -
CDR3 protein: CASKEGSDTIYF
CDR3 DNA: TGTGCCAGCAAGGAGGGGTCGGACACCATATATTTT

V gene: TRBV7-3
clone size: -
J gene: TRBJ1-1
D gene: -
CDR3 protein: CASRHDSSRHEAFF
CDR3 DNA: TGTGCCAGCAGGCACGACAGCTCCCGCCATGAAGCTTTCTTT

V gene: TRBV2
clone size: -
J gene: TRBJ2-5
D gene: -
CDR3 protein: CASSEATAVGGETQYF
CDR3 DNA: TGTGCCAGCAGTGAAGCGACGGCGGTAGGGGGAGAGACCCAGTACTTC

V gene: TRBV6-5
clone size: -
J gene: TRBJ2-1
D gene: TRBD2
CDR3 protein: CATRTSGSSYNEQFF
CDR3 DNA: TGTGCCACCCGGACTAGCGGGAGCTCCTACAATGAGCAGTTCTTC

V gene: TRBV28
clone size: -
J gene: TRBJ1-4
D gene: -
CDR3 protein: CASSLYAGTVREKLFF
CDR3 DNA: TGTGCCAGCAGTTTATACGCAGGGACGGTACGGGAAAAACTGTTTTTT

V gene: TRBV29-1
clone size: -
J gene: TRBJ1-1
D gene: TRBD1
CDR3 protein: CSVLGQTTEAFF
CDR3 DNA: TGCAGCGTTCTGGGACAGACCACTGAAGCTTTCTTT

V gene: TRBV30
clone size: -
J gene: TRBJ2-3
D gene: TRBD2
CDR3 protein: CAWRRTSSDTQYF
CDR3 DNA: TGTGCCTGGAGGCGGACTAGCTCCGATACGCAGTATTTT

V gene: TRBV18
clone size: -
J gene: TRBJ2-1
D gene: TRBD1
CDR3 protein: CASSPPGQYNEQFF
CDR3 DNA: TGTGCCAGCTCACCCCCGGGACAGTACAATGAGCAGTTCTTC

V gene: TRBV6-1
clone size: -
J gene: TRBJ1-1
D gene: -
CDR3 protein: CASLRGGLGRTEAFF
CDR3 DNA: TGTGCCAGCCTCCGGGGAGGTCTCGGGAGGACTGAAGCTTTCTTT

V gene: TRBV28
clone size: -
J gene: TRBJ1-5
D gene: TRBD1
CDR3 protein: CASSIRGMGNQPQHF
CDR3 DNA: TGTGCCAGCAGCATCAGGGGGATGGGCAATCAGCCCCAGCATTTT

V gene: TRBV27
clone size: -
J gene: TRBJ1-1
D gene: -
CDR3 protein: CASSQYRASERDFF
CDR3 DNA: TGTGCCAGCAGTCAATACCGGGCCTCGGAGAGGGATTTCTTT

V gene: TRBV10-1
clone size: -
J gene: TRBJ2-3
D gene: TRBD1
CDR3 protein: CASSEGGSLDTQYF
CDR3 DNA: TGCGCCAGCAGTGAAGGGGGCTCGTTAGATACGCAGTATTTT

V gene: TRBV5-1
clone size: -
J gene: TRBJ2-2
D gene: TRBD2
CDR3 protein: CASSLGLAIDTTGELFF
CDR3 DNA: TGCGCCAGCAGCTTGGGACTAGCGATAGATACCACCGGGGAGCTGTTTTTT

V gene: TRBV6-6
clone size: -
J gene: TRBJ1-1
D gene: -
CDR3 protein: CASTSHRVEAFF
CDR3 DNA: TGTGCCAGCACCTCACACAGGGTTGAGGCTTTCTTT

V gene: TRBV19
clone size: few
J gene: TRBJ1-1
D gene: -
CDR3 protein: CASSLRPNTEAFF
CDR3 DNA: TGTGCCAGTAGTCTCCGACCGAACACTGAAGCTTTCTTT

V gene: TRBV5-4
clone size: -
J gene: TRBJ2-5
D gene: TRBD2
CDR3 protein: CASSVGSPGLAKTQYF
CDR3 DNA: TGTGCCAGCAGCGTTGGTTCCCCGGGACTAGCTAAGACCCAGTACTTC

V gene: TRBV15
clone size: once
J gene: TRBJ2-1
D gene: TRBD2
CDR3 protein: CATSITEGLARSNEQFF
CDR3 DNA: TGTGCCACCAGCATAACAGAGGGACTAGCGCGTTCCAATGAGCAGTTCTTC

V gene: TRBV5-1
clone size: -
J gene: TRBJ2-7
D gene: TRBD2
CDR3 protein: CASSFGQRLAHNEQYF
CDR3 DNA: TGCGCCAGCAGCTTTGGTCAAAGACTAGCGCATAACGAGCAGTACTTC

V gene: TRBV6-5
clone size: -
J gene: TRBJ2-7
D gene: -
CDR3 protein: CASSATYEQYF
CDR3 DNA: TGTGCCAGCAGTGCCACCTACGAGCAGTACTTC

V gene: TRBV5-1
clone size: once
J gene: TRBJ1-1
D gene: -
CDR3 protein: CASKQVPARTEAFF
CDR3 DNA: TGCGCCAGCAAGCAAGTCCCCGCTCGCACTGAAGCTTTCTTT

V gene: TRBV28
clone size: few
J gene: TRBJ2-1
D gene: TRBD1
CDR3 protein: CASSLSLGTGGNEQFF
CDR3 DNA: TGTGCCAGCAGTTTATCCCTTGGGACAGGGGGTAATGAGCAGTTCTTC

V gene: TRBV4-2
clone size: -
J gene: TRBJ2-2
D gene: TRBD2
CDR3 protein: CASEREKTGELFF
CDR3 DNA: TGTGCCTCCGAGCGGGAGAAAACCGGGGAGCTGTTTTTT

V gene: TRBV27
clone size: -
J gene: TRBJ2-7
D gene: -
CDR3 protein: CASSLSRTIDHYEQYF
CDR3 DNA: TGTGCCAGCAGTTTATCAAGGACAATCGATCATTACGAGCAGTACTTC

V gene: TRBV29-1
clone size: -
J gene: TRBJ2-5
D gene: TRBD2
CDR3 protein: CSVSGTSGEETQYF
CDR3 DNA: TGCAGCGTTTCCGGGACTAGCGGGGAAGAGACCCAGTACTTC

V gene: TRBV5-1
clone size: -
J gene: TRBJ2-2
D gene: -
CDR3 protein: CASSFGQNTGELFF
CDR3 DNA: TGCGCCAGCAGCTTTGGTCAGAACACCGGGGAGCTGTTTTTT

V gene: TRBV5-4
clone size: -
J gene: TRBJ2-3
D gene: -
CDR3 protein: CASSPGETTDTQYF
CDR3 DNA: TGTGCCAGCAGCCCCGGGGAGACGACAGATACGCAGTATTTT

V gene: TRBV9
clone size: -
J gene: TRBJ1-4
D gene: TRBD1
CDR3 protein: CASSVGAGGAGSEKLFF
CDR3 DNA: TGTGCCAGCAGCGTAGGGGCAGGGGGCGCGGGAAGCGAAAAACTGTTTTTT

V gene: TRBV13
clone size: -
J gene: TRBJ2-2
D gene: -
CDR3 protein: CASSFRDRGELFF
CDR3 DNA: TGTGCCAGCAGCTTCCGGGACCGAGGGGAGCTGTTTTTT

V gene: TRBV7-3
clone size: few
J gene: TRBJ2-1
D gene: TRBD2
CDR3 protein: CASSRLAGHNEQFF
CDR3 DNA: TGTGCCAGCAGTCGACTAGCGGGGCACAATGAGCAGTTCTTC

V gene: TRBV27
clone size: -
J gene: TRBJ2-1
D gene: TRBD2
CDR3 protein: CASSHLPGAGGPRLEFF
CDR3 DNA: TGTGCCAGCAGTCACCTGCCGGGAGCGGGAGGGCCGAGATTAGAATTCTTC

V gene: TRBV19
clone size: -
J gene: TRBJ1-4
D gene: TRBD1
CDR3 protein: CASSQPGQTNEKLFF
CDR3 DNA: TGTGCCAGTAGTCAGCCGGGACAGACTAATGAAAAACTGTTTTTT

V gene: TRBV5-1
clone size: -
J gene: TRBJ2-1
D gene: -
CDR3 protein: CASSELSLNSLDEQFF
CDR3 DNA: TGCGCCAGCAGTGAGCTATCCCTCAACTCCCTCGATGAGCAGTTCTTC

V gene: TRBV6-1
clone size: once
J gene: TRBJ2-1
D gene: TRBD2
CDR3 protein: CASSERVAGSNEQFF
CDR3 DNA: TGTGCCAGCAGTGAACGGGTAGCGGGGAGCAATGAGCAGTTCTTC

V gene: TRBV7-2
clone size: few
J gene: TRBJ2-7
D gene: -
CDR3 protein: CASSRDGYEQYF
CDR3 DNA: TGTGCCAGCAGCCGGGACGGCTACGAGCAGTACTTC

V gene: TRBV4-1
clone size: -
J gene: TRBJ1-2
D gene: TRBD1
CDR3 protein: CASSQDETGNRGYTF
CDR3 DNA: TGCGCCAGCAGCCAAGATGAGACAGGGAATCGTGGCTACACCTTC

V gene: TRBV6-4
clone size: once
J gene: TRBJ2-2
D gene: -
CDR3 protein: CASSEGRGKGTGELFF
CDR3 DNA: TGTGCCAGCAGTGAAGGCCGGGGGAAGGGCACCGGGGAGCTGTTTTTT

V gene: TRBV18
clone size: -
J gene: TRBJ2-7
D gene: -
CDR3 protein: CASSEGYTSYEQYF
CDR3 DNA: TGTGCCAGCTCAGAGGGATATACATCCTACGAGCAGTACTTC

V gene: TRBV27
clone size: -
J gene: TRBJ2-5
D gene: TRBD2
CDR3 protein: CASSLSTPRLAGEVETQYF
CDR3 DNA: TGTGCCAGCAGTTTATCCACACCCCGACTAGCGGGAGAGGTGGAGACCCAGTACTTC

V gene: TRBV27
clone size: -
J gene: TRBJ1-2
D gene: -
CDR3 protein: CASSFGGSYGYTF
CDR3 DNA: TGTGCCAGCAGTTTCGGGGGTTCCTATGGCTACACCTTC

V gene: TRBV7-2
clone size: -
J gene: TRBJ2-4
D gene: TRBD1
CDR3 protein: CASSFTGGEYIQYF
CDR3 DNA: TGTGCCAGCAGCTTCACAGGGGGCGAATACATTCAGTACTTC

V gene: TRBV18
clone size: -
J gene: TRBJ2-6
D gene: -
CDR3 protein: CASSPRTEFPGANVLTF
CDR3 DNA: TGTGCCAGCTCACCACGGACGGAGTTTCCTGGGGCCAACGTCCTGACTTTC

V gene: TRBV16
clone size: -
J gene: TRBJ1-2
D gene: -
CDR3 protein: CASSYTGGSYGYTF
CDR3 DNA: TGTGCCAGCAGCTATACAGGAGGCTCGTATGGCTACACCTTC

V gene: TRBV7-2
clone size: -
J gene: TRBJ2-7
D gene: -
CDR3 protein: CASSNPPGGAPYEQYF
CDR3 DNA: TGTGCCAGCAGCAACCCGCCTGGGGGGGCCCCCTACGAGCAGTACTTC

V gene: TRBV27
clone size: -
J gene: TRBJ2-7
D gene: TRBD1
CDR3 protein: CASSLGQPYEQYF
CDR3 DNA: TGTGCCAGCAGTTTGGGACAGCCCTACGAGCAGTACTTC

V gene: TRBV9
clone size: -
J gene: TRBJ2-2
D gene: TRBD1
CDR3 protein: CASSEGGQYTGELFF
CDR3 DNA: TGTGCCAGCAGCGAAGGGGGACAGTACACCGGGGAGCTGTTTTTT

V gene: TRBV4-3
clone size: -
J gene: TRBJ2-7
D gene: -
CDR3 protein: CASSQGDLAHEQYF
CDR3 DNA: TGCGCCAGCAGCCAAGGGGACTTGGCCCACGAGCAGTACTTC

V gene: TRBV4-2
clone size: -
J gene: TRBJ2-2
D gene: -
CDR3 protein: CASSQDLSIYTNTGELFF
CDR3 DNA: TGTGCCAGCAGCCAAGATTTGAGCATCTACACGAACACCGGGGAGCTGTTTTTT

V gene: TRBV9
clone size: -
J gene: TRBJ1-3
D gene: -
CDR3 protein: CASSVGRTGNTIYF
CDR3 DNA: TGTGCCAGCAGCGTAGGAAGAACTGGAAACACCATATATTTT

V gene: TRBV2
clone size: -
J gene: TRBJ2-2
D gene: TRBD2
CDR3 protein: CASSVRAGVNTGELFF
CDR3 DNA: TGTGCCAGCAGTGTACGAGCGGGAGTTAACACCGGGGAGCTGTTTTTT

V gene: TRBV10-2
clone size: -
J gene: TRBJ2-5
D gene: -
CDR3 protein: CASSERDASGETQYF
CDR3 DNA: TGCGCCAGCAGTGAAAGGGACGCAAGCGGGGAGACCCAGTACTTC

V gene: TRBV25-1
clone size: -
J gene: TRBJ2-1
D gene: TRBD2
CDR3 protein: CASSGGLAGNNEQFF
CDR3 DNA: TGTGCCAGCAGTGGGGGACTAGCGGGCAACAATGAGCAGTTCTTC

V gene: TRBV7-8
clone size: -
J gene: TRBJ2-3
D gene: -
CDR3 protein: CASGPATQYF
CDR3 DNA: TGTGCCAGTGGGCCGGCTACGCAGTATTTT